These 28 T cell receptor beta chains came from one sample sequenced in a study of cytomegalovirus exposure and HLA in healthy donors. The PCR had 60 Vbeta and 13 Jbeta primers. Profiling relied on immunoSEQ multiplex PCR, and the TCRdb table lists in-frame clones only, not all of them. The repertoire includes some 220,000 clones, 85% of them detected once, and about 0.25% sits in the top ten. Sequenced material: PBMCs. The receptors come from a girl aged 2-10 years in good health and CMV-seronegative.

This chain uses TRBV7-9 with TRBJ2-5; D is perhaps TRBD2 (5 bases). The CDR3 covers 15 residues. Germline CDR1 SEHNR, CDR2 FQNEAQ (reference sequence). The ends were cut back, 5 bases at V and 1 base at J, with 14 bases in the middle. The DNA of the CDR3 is TGTGCCAGCAGCACCGCCTTGAGGGCCCAAGAGACCCAGTACTTC. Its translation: CASSTALRAQETQYF.

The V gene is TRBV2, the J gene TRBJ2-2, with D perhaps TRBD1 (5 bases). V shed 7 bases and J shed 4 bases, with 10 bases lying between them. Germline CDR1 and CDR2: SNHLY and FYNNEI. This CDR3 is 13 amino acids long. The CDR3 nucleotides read TGTGCCAGCAAGAGGACATTCACCGGGGAGCTGTTTTTT. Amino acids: CASKRTFTGELFF.

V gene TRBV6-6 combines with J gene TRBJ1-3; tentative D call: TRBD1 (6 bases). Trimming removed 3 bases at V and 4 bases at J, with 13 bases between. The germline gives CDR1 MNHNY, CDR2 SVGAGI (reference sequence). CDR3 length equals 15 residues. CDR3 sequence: CASSYEGQLGNTIYF. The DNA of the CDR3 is TGTGCCAGCAGTTATGAAGGACAGTTGGGAAACACCATATATTTT.

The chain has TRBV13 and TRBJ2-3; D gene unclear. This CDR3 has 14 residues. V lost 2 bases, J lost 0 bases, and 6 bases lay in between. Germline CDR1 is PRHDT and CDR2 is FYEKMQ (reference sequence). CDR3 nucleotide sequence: TGTGCCAGCAGCTTAAGCCGAAGCACAGATACGCAGTATTTT. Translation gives CASSLSRSTDTQYF.

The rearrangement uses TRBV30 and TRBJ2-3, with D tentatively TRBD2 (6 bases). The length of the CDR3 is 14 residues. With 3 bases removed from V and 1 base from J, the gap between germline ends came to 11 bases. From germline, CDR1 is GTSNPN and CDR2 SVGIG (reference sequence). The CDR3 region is CAWRRDPGTDTQYF. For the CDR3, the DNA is TGTGCCTGGAGGCGGGACCCCGGCACAGATACGCAGTATTTT.

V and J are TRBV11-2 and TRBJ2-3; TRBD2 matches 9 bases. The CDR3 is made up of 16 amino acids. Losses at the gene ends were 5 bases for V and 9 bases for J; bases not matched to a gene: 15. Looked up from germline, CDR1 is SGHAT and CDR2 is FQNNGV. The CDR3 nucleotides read TGTGCCAGCAGCCTACCCGGGACTAGCTCGACACGGACGCAGTATTTT. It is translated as CASSLPGTSSTRTQYF.

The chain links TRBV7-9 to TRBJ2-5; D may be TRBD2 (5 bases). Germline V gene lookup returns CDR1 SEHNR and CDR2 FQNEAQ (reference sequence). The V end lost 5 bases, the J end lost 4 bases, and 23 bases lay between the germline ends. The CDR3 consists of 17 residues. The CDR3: CASSPPGRARAGETQYF. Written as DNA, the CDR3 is TGTGCCAGCAGCCCCCCTGGAAGGGCGCGGGCAGGAGAGACCCAGTACTTC.

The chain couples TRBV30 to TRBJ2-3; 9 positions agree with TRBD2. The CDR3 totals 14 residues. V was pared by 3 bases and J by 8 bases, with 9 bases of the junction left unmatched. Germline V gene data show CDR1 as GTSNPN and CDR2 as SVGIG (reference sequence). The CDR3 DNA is TGTGCCTGGAGAAGGGCTAGCGGGACAAGTACGCAGTATTTT. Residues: CAWRRASGTSTQYF.

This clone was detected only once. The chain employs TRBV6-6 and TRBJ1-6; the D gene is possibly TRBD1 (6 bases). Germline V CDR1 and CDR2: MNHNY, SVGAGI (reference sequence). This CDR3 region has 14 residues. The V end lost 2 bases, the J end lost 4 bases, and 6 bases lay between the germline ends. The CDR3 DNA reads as TGTGCCAGCAGTTACAGGGGGTATAATTCACCCCTCCACTTT. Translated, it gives CASSYRGYNSPLHF.

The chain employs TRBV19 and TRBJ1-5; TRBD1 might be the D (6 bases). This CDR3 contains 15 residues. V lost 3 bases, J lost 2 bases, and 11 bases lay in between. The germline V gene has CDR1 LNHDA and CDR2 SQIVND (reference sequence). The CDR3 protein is CASSILRGGNQPQHF. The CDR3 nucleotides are TGTGCCAGTAGTATCCTCAGGGGTGGCAATCAGCCCCAGCATTTT.

The CDR3 DNA reads TGTGCCAGCAGTTTTCGGGGGGTAAGCGAGCAGTACTTC. This codes for CASSFRGVSEQYF. The chain is built from TRBV27 and TRBJ2-5; 7 nucleotides align to TRBD2. Judging by the DNA end, TRBJ2-7 fits better; the J call may be wrong. This CDR3 spans 13 amino acids. Germline CDR1 MNHEY, CDR2 SMNVEV (reference sequence).

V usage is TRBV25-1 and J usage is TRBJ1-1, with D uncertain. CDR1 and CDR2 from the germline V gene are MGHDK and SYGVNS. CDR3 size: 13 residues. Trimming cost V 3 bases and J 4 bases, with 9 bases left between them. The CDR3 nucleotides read TGTGCCAGCAGTGAGTGGGCCCCCACTGAAGCTTTCTTT. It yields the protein CASSEWAPTEAFF.

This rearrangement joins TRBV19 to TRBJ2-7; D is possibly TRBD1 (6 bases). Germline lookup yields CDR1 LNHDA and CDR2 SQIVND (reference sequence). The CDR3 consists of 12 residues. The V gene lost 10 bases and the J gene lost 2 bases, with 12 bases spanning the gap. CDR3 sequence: CATRDTTYEQYF. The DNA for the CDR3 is TGTGCCACCAGGGACACGACCTACGAGCAGTACTTC.

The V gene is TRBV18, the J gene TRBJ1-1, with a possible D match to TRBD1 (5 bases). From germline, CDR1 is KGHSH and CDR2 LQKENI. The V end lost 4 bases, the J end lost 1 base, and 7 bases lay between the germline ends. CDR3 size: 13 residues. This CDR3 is CASSRGENTEAFF. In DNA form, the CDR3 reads TGTGCCAGCTCACGGGGGGAGAACACTGAAGCTTTCTTT.

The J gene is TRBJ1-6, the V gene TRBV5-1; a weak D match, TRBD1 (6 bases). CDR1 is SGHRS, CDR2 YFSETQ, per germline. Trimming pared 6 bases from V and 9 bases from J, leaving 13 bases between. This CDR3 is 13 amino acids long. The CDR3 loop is CASTMGGGSPLHF. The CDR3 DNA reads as TGCGCCAGCACCATGGGAGGGGGTTCACCCCTCCACTTT.

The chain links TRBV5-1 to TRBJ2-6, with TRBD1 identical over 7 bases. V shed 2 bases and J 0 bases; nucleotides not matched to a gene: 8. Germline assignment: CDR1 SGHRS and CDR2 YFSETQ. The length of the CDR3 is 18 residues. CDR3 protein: CASSLPGQSLSGANVLTF. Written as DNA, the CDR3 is TGCGCCAGCAGCTTACCGGGACAGTCCCTCTCTGGGGCCAACGTCCTGACTTTC.

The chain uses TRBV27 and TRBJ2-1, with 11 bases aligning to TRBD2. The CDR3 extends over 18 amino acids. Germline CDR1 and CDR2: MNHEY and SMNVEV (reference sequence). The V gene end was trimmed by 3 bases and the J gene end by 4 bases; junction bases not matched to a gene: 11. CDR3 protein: CASSLWGTTSGSYNEQFF. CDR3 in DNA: TGTGCCAGCAGTTTGTGGGGGACAACTAGCGGGAGTTACAATGAGCAGTTCTTC.

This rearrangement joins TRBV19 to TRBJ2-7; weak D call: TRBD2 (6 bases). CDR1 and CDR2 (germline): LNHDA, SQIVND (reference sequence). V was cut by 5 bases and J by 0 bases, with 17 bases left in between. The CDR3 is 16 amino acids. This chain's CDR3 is CASSSFGTASSYEQYF. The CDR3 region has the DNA TGTGCCAGTAGTTCTTTCGGGACTGCGAGCTCCTACGAGCAGTACTTC.

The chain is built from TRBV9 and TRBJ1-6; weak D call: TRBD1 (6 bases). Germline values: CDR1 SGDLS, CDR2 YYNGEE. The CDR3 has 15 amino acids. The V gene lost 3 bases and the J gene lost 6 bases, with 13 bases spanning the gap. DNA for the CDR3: TGTGCCAGCAGCGCTGACGGGACAACTAATTCACCCCTCCACTTT. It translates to CASSADGTTNSPLHF. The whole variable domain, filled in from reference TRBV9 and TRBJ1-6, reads DSGVTQTPKHLITATGQRVTLRCSPRSGDLSVYWYQQSLDQGLQFLIQYYNGEERAKGNILERFSAQQFPDLHSELNLSSLELGDSALYFCASSADGTTNSPLHFGNGTRLTVT.

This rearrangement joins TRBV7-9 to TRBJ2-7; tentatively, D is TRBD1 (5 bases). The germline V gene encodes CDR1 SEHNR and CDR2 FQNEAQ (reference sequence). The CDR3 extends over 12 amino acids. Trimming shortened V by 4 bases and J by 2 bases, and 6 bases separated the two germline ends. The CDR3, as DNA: TGTGCCAGCAGCTACAGGCCCTACGAGCAGTACTTC. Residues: CASSYRPYEQYF. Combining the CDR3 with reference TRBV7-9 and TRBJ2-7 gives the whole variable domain DTGVSQNPRHKITKRGQNVTFRCDPISEHNRLYWYRQTLGQGPEFLTYFQNEAQLEKSRLLSDRFSAERPKGSFSTLEIQRTEQGDSAMYLCASSYRPYEQYFGPGTRLTVT.

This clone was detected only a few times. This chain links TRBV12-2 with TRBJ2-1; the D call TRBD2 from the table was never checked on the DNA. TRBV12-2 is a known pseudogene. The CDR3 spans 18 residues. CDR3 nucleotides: TGTGCAAGTCGCTTAGCGGGGGGTAGGCAGGGCCCCTACAATGAGCAGTTCTTC. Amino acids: CASRLAGGRQGPYNEQFF.

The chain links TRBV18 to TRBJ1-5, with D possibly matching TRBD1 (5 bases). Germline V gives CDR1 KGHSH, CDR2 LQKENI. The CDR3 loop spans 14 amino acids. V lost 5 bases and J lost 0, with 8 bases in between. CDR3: CASSSTDSNQPQHF. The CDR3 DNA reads TGTGCCAGCTCATCGACAGATAGCAATCAGCCCCAGCATTTT.

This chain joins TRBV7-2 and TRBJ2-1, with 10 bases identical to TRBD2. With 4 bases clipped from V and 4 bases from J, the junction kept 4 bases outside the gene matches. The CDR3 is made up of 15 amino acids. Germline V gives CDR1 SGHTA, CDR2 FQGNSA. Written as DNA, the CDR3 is TGTGCCAGCAGCTGGGCTAGCGGGGGATACAATGAGCAGTTCTTC. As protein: CASSWASGGYNEQFF.

The DNA of the CDR3 is TGTGCCAGCAGCGTAGATCCCGCTAACTATGGCTACACCTTC. Translated, it gives CASSVDPANYGYTF. The chain couples TRBV9 to TRBJ1-2, with D hard to call. Germline V gene data show CDR1 as SGDLS and CDR2 as YYNGEE. Trimming cost V 0 bases and J 0 bases, with 6 bases left between them. The CDR3 is 14 amino acids.

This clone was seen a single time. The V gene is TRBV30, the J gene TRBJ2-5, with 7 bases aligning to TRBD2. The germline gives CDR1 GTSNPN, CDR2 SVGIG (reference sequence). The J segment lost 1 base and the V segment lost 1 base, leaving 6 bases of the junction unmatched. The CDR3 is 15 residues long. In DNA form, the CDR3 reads TGTGCCTGGAGTGCCTACTCTAGCGGCCAAGAGACCCAGTACTTC. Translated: CAWSAYSSGQETQYF.

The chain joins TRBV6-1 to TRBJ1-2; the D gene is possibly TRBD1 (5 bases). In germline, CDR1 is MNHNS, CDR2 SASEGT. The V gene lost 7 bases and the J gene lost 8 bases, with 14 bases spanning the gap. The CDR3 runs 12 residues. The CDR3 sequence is CASTEAGLGYTF. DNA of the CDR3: TGTGCCAGCACCGAAGCGGGGCTCGGCTACACCTTC.

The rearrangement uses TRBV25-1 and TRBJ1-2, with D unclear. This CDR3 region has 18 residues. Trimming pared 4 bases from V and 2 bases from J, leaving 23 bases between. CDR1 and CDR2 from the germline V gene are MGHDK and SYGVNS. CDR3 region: CASSGMAGTEDMNYGYTF. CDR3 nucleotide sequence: TGTGCCAGCAGTGGAATGGCGGGTACAGAGGATATGAACTATGGCTACACCTTC.

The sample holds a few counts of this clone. Here the CDR3 DNA reads TGTGCCAGCAGTTACGGCGGGTATAGTGGCGGGGAGCTGTTTTTT. Its protein product is CASSYGGYSGGELFF. This chain joins TRBV6-5 and TRBJ2-2; a possible D gene is TRBD2 (5 bases). The CDR3 is made up of 15 amino acids. CDR1 MNHEY and CDR2 SVGAGI come from the germline V gene. Trimming pared 2 bases from V and 7 bases from J, leaving 14 bases between.